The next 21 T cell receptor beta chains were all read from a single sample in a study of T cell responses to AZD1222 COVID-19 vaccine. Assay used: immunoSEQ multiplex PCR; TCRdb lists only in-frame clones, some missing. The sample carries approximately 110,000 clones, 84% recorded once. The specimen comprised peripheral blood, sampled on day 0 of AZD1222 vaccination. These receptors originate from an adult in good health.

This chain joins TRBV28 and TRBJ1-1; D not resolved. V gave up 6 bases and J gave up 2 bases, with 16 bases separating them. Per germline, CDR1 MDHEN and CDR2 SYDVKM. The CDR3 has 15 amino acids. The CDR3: CASSPAGDLNTEAFF. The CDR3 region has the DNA TGTGCCAGCAGCCCGGCGGGCGACTTAAACACTGAAGCTTTCTTT.

The CDR3 coding sequence is TGTGCCAGCAGCTTAGGCAGGGAAGTCTACGAGCAGTACTTC. Translating gives CASSLGREVYEQYF. V is TRBV7-2 and J is TRBJ2-7; possibly TRBD1 for D (5 bases). Germline-derived CDR1 and CDR2 are SGHTA and FQGNSA. Trimming took off 1 base at V and 3 bases at J, with 10 bases between the two ends. The CDR3 is made up of 14 amino acids.

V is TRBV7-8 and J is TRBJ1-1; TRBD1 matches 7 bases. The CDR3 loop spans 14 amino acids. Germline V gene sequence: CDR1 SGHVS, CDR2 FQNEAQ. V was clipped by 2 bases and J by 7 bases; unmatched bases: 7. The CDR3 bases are TGTGCCAGCAGCTTAAATAGGGGGCGGGGTGAAGCTTTCTTT. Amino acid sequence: CASSLNRGRGEAFF.

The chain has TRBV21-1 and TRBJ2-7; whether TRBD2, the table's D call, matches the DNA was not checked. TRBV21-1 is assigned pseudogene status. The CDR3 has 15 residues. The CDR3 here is CASSKGPTGGFEQYF. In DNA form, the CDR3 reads TGTGCCAGCAGCAAAGGTCCAACGGGAGGGTTCGAGCAGTACTTC.

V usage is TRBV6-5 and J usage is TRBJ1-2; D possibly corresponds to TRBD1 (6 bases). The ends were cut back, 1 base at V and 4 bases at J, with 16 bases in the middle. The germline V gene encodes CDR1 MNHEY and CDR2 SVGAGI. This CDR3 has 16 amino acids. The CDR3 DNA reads TGTGCCAGCAGTTACTGGGGGGGGCCTCTATCCTATGGCTACACCTTC. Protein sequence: CASSYWGGPLSYGYTF.

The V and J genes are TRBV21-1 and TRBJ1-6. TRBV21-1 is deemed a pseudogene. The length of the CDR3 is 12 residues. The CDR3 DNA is TGTGCCAGCACTGGGACCGGATCACCCCTCCACTTT. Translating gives CASTGTGSPLHF.

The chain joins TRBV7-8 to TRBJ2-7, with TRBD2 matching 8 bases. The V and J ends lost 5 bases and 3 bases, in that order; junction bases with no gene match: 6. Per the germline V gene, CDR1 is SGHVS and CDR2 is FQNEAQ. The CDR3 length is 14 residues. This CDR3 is CASSPGGGFYEQYF. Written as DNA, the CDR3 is TGTGCCAGCAGCCCAGGCGGGGGGTTCTACGAGCAGTACTTC.

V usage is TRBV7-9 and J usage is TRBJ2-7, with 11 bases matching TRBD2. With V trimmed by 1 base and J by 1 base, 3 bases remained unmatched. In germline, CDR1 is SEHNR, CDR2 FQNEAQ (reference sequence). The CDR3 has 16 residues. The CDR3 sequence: CASSLGSSGRSYEQYF. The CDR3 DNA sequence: TGTGCCAGCAGCTTAGGTTCTAGCGGGAGGTCCTACGAGCAGTACTTC.

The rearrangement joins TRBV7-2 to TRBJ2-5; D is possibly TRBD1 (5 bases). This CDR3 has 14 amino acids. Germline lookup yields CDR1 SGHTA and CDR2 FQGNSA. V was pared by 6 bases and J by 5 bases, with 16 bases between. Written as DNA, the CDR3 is TGTGCCAGCAGACCGCCAGGGATGGGCGAGACCCAGTACTTC. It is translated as CASRPPGMGETQYF.

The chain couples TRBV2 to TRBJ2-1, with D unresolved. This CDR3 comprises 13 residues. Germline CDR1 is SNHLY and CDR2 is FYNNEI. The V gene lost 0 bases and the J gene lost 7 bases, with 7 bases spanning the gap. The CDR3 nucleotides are TGTGCCAGCAGTGAAGCAGGCTGGAATGAGCAGTTCTTC. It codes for CASSEAGWNEQFF.

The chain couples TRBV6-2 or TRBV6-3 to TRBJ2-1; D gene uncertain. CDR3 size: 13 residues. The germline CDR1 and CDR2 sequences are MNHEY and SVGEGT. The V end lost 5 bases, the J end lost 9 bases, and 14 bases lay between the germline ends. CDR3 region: CASSDVSIVEQFF. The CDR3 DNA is TGTGCCAGCAGTGATGTTTCGATTGTTGAGCAGTTCTTC.

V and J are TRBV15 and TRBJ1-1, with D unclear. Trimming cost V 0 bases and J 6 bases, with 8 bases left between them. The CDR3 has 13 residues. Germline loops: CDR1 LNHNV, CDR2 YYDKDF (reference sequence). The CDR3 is CATSRDQAAEAFF. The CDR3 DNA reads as TGTGCCACCAGCAGAGATCAGGCAGCTGAAGCTTTCTTT. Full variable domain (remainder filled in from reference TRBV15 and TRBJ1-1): DAMVIQNPRYQVTQFGKPVTLSCSQTLNHNVMYWYQQKSSQAPKLLFHYYDKDFNNEADTPDNFQSRRPNTSFCFLDIRSPGLGDTAMYLCATSRDQAAEAFFGQGTRLTVV.

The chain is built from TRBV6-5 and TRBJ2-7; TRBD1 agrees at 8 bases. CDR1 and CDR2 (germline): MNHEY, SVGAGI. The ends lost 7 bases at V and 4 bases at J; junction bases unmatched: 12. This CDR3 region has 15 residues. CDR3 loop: CASTFRQGIKYEQYF. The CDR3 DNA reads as TGTGCCAGCACCTTCCGACAGGGGATCAAGTACGAGCAGTACTTC.

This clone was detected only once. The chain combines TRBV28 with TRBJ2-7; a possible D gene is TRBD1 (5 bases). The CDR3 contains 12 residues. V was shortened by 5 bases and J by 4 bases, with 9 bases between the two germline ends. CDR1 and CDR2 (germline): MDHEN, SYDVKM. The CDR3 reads CASSRGLYEQYF. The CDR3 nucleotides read TGTGCCAGCAGTAGGGGTCTATACGAGCAGTACTTC.

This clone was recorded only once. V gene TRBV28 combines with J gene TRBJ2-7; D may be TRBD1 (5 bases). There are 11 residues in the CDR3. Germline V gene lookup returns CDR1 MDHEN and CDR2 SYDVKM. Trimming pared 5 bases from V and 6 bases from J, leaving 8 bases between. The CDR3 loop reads CASSEQVEQYF. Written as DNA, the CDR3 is TGTGCCAGCAGTGAACAGGTCGAGCAGTACTTC.

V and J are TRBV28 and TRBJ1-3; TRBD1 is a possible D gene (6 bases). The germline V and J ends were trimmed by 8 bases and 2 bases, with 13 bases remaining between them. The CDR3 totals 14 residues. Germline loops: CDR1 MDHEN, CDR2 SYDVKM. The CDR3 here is CASLQGTTGNTIYF. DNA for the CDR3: TGTGCCAGCCTGCAGGGGACGACTGGAAACACCATATATTTT.

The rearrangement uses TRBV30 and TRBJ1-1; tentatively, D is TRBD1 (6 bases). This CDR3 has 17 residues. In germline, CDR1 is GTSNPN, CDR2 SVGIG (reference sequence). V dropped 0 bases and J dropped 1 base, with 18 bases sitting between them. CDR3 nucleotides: TGTGCCTGGAGTGTGGGATTCGGGGCGACAGGGAACACTGAAGCTTTCTTT. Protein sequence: CAWSVGFGATGNTEAFF.

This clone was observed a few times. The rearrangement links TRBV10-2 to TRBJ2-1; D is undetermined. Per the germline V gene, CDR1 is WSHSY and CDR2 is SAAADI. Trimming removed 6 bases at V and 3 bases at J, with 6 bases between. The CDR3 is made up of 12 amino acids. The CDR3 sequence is CASRSSYNEQFF. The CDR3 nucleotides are TGCGCCAGCAGGTCGAGCTACAATGAGCAGTTCTTC.

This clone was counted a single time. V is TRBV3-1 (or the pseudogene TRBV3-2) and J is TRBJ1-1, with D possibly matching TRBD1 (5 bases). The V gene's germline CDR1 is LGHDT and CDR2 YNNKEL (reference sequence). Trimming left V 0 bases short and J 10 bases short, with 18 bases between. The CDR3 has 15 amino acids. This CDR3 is CASSQDSRPWGGAFF. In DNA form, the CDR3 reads TGTGCCAGCAGCCAAGATAGTAGGCCGTGGGGCGGAGCTTTCTTT.

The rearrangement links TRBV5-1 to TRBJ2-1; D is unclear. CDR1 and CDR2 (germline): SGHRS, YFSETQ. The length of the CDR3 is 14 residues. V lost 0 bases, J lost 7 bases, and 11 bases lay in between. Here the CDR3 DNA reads TGCGCCAGCAGCTTGGGAGGCTGGCTTAATGAGCAGTTCTTC. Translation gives CASSLGGWLNEQFF.

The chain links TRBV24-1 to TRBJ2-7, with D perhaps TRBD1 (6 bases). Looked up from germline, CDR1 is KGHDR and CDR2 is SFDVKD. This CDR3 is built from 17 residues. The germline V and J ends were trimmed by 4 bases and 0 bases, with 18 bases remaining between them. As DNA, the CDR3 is TGTGCCACCAGTGACTCTGCAGAGGGGGAAGGCTCCTACGAGCAGTACTTC. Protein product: CATSDSAEGEGSYEQYF.